This T cell receptor (beta chain) was recorded in a study of CD8 T cells in ankylosing spondylitis. Whole-study findings and limits: Blood of patients with ankylosing spondylitis appeared to be characterized by a TCR beta motif of several highly homologous variants. Prior literature has documented some motif variants in synovial fluid and blood from reactive arthritis.

This clonotype has ten or more counts. Its antigen is unknown. V was pared by 2 bases and J by 2 bases, with 16 bases between. Germline CDR1 SQVTM, CDR2 ANQGSEA. CDR3 length equals 16 residues. Quantitative 5'-RACE with molecular barcodes produced the TCR beta libraries. Each CDR3 protein gets one entry after TCRdb re-called the 5' RACE reads with MiXCR. The sample holds hundreds of thousands of distinct CDR3 sequences; 8% to 11% are singletons and the top ten take roughly 23%. Sequencing was carried out using blood, either unsorted or a sorted T cell fraction (not recorded which). This rearrangement joins TRBV29-1 to TRBJ2-1, with D perhaps matching TRBD2 (6 bases). The TCR was taken from a male donor with ankylosing spondylitis or in good health (not recorded which). The CDR3 DNA reads TGCAGCGTTGAATCCGGGACTGCGGATACCTACAATGAGCAGTTCTTC. Translation gives CSVESGTADTYNEQFF.